A selection of T cell receptor beta chains follows, all from one sample in a study of blood T cell repertoires in COVID-19. Some clones are missing from TCRdb's copy, which holds only in-frame ones; the method was immunoSEQ multiplex PCR. Of 150,000 to 200,000 clones in the sample, around nine tenths are singletons; the top ten hold about a tenth. The sequencing sample was made of peripheral blood. These receptor sequences come from a woman in her 70s with COVID-19, enrolled during active disease. Each CDR3 is given with its conserved first and last residue. Fields, in order: J gene, V gene, clone size, D gene, CDR3 protein, CDR3 DNA. D genes are given only for firm matches. Clone size is shown for a subset of rows, as once, few, many or a class of expanded clone.

TRBJ1-5,TRBV19,NA,NA,CASIAGRNYNQPQHF,TGTGCCAGTATTGCGGGACGGAACTACAATCAGCCCCAGCATTTT
TRBJ2-5,TRBV2,NA,NA,CASSVAQETQYF,TGTGCCAGCAGTGTCGCGCAAGAGACCCAGTACTTC
TRBJ1-3,TRBV10-1,NA,NA,CATYNRDVICSGNTIYF,TGCGCCACTTACAACCGGGATGTTATTTGCTCTGGAAACACCATATATTTT
TRBJ2-3,TRBV28,NA,TRBD2,CASSRDYGSTDTQYF,TGTGCCAGCAGTAGGGACTACGGGAGCACAGATACGCAGTATTTT
TRBJ2-5,TRBV11-3,NA,TRBD2,CASSLGAGTNEETQYF,TGTGCCAGCAGCTTAGGGGCCGGGACTAACGAAGAGACCCAGTACTTC
TRBJ2-5,TRBV2,NA,TRBD2,CASSGLAQETQYF,TGTGCCAGCAGCGGACTAGCCCAAGAGACCCAGTACTTC
TRBJ1-5,TRBV19,NA,NA,CASSTQQGINQPQHF,TGTGCCAGTAGTACCCAACAGGGCATCAATCAGCCCCAGCATTTT
TRBJ2-5,TRBV10-1,NA,TRBD1,CASSSNQGVEETQYF,TGCGCCAGCAGTTCAAACCAGGGGGTCGAGGAGACCCAGTACTTC
TRBJ1-2,TRBV5-1,NA,TRBD1,CASSTTGDYGYTF,TGCGCCAGCAGCACCACAGGGGACTATGGCTACACCTTC
TRBJ1-1,TRBV4-2,few,NA,CASSQAPGRGTEAFF,TGTGCCAGCAGCCAAGCCCCGGGAAGGGGGACTGAAGCTTTCTTT
TRBJ1-5,TRBV2,NA,NA,CASQGLKSNQPQHF,TGTGCCAGCCAGGGGTTGAAGAGCAATCAGCCCCAGCATTTT
TRBJ1-3,TRBV3-1/TRBV3-2,NA,NA,CASSQTGGGNTIYF,TGTGCCAGCAGCCAAACAGGCGGTGGAAACACCATATATTTT
TRBJ2-3,TRBV7-8,NA,NA,CASSWFGTDTQYF,TGTGCCAGCAGCTGGTTCGGGACAGATACGCAGTATTTT
TRBJ1-1,TRBV28,NA,NA,CASSLSGTEAFF,TGTGCCAGCAGTTTAAGCGGTACTGAAGCTTTCTTT
TRBJ2-2,TRBV28,NA,TRBD1,CASGEDRGWDTGELFF,TGTGCCAGCGGCGAGGACAGGGGGTGGGACACCGGGGAGCTGTTTTTT
TRBJ1-6,TRBV9,few,NA,CASSVAGPPNSPLHF,TGTGCCAGCAGCGTAGCAGGGCCCCCAAATTCACCCCTCCACTTT
TRBJ1-4,TRBV7-3,NA,TRBD1,CASSSPDREYATNEKLFF,TGTGCCAGCAGCTCCCCGGACAGGGAGTATGCAACTAATGAAAAACTGTTTTTT
TRBJ2-3,TRBV9,NA,NA,CASSAPRGFSKDTQYF,TGTGCCAGCAGCGCCCCGAGAGGGTTTAGTAAAGATACGCAGTATTTT
TRBJ2-7,TRBV27,NA,NA,CASTGRGVYEQYF,TGTGCCAGTACTGGACGGGGAGTTTACGAGCAGTACTTC
TRBJ2-7,TRBV11-2,NA,NA,CASSLAQGEQYF,TGTGCCAGCAGCTTAGCCCAGGGCGAGCAGTACTTC
TRBJ2-7,TRBV7-9,NA,NA,CASSLGQGVYEQYF,TGTGCCAGCAGCTTGGGGCAAGGGGTCTACGAGCAGTACTTC
TRBJ1-3,TRBV11-2,NA,TRBD1,CASRTGSPGNTIYF,TGTGCCAGCAGGACAGGGAGCCCTGGAAACACCATATATTTT
TRBJ1-1,TRBV4-1,NA,NA,CASSRAGLSMNTEAFF,TGCGCCAGCAGCCGGGCGGGTCTCTCCATGAACACTGAAGCTTTCTTT
TRBJ1-1,TRBV18,NA,NA,CASSPGLMQNTEAFF,TGTGCCAGCTCACCAGGACTCATGCAGAACACTGAAGCTTTCTTT
TRBJ2-1,TRBV29-1,once,TRBD1,CSVGDRVYEQFF,TGCAGCGTCGGTGACAGGGTCTATGAGCAGTTCTTC
TRBJ2-2,TRBV30,NA,NA,CAWGTLRGGELFF,TGTGCCTGGGGGACTCTGCGTGGCGGGGAGCTGTTTTTT
TRBJ1-3,TRBV3-1/TRBV3-2,NA,NA,CASSPLDRNSGNTIYF,TGTGCCAGCAGCCCTTTAGACAGGAACTCTGGAAACACCATATATTTT
TRBJ2-1,TRBV7-8,NA,TRBD2,CASSLSGASYNEQFF,TGTGCCAGCAGCTTAAGCGGGGCCAGCTACAATGAGCAGTTCTTC
TRBJ2-5,TRBV7-7,NA,TRBD2,CASSRDGGGTETQYF,TGTGCTAGCAGCCGGGATGGGGGGGGAACGGAGACCCAGTACTTC
TRBJ2-5,TRBV28,NA,TRBD2,CASSPRGGAPETQYF,TGTGCCAGCAGCCCCCGCGGGGGGGCCCCTGAGACCCAGTACTTC
TRBJ2-1,TRBV14,NA,NA,CASSQGAGMLKYNEQFF,TGTGCCAGCAGCCAAGGGGCAGGCATGCTGAAATACAATGAGCAGTTCTTC
TRBJ2-5,TRBV9,NA,TRBD2,CASSVGTSGGVKGETQYF,TGTGCCAGCAGCGTTGGCACTAGCGGGGGGGTTAAAGGTGAGACCCAGTACTTC
TRBJ2-5,TRBV9,once,TRBD2,CASSVGVLAGNQETQYF,TGTGCCAGCAGCGTAGGAGTACTAGCGGGGAACCAAGAGACCCAGTACTTC
TRBJ1-5,TRBV4-1,NA,NA,CASSQDRSGQTSNQPQHF,TGCGCCAGCAGCCAAGATCGTTCCGGACAGACTAGCAATCAGCCCCAGCATTTT
TRBJ1-4,TRBV5-1,once,NA,CASSIGNGRSEKLFF,TGCGCCAGCAGCATTGGGAACGGGAGATCGGAAAAACTGTTTTTT
TRBJ1-4,TRBV7-8,NA,NA,CASSPSGLATNEKLFF,TGTGCCAGCAGCCCCTCAGGCCTTGCAACTAATGAAAAACTGTTTTTT
TRBJ1-4,TRBV20-1,few,TRBD1,CSASTGGSGAGEKLFF,TGCAGTGCTAGTACAGGGGGTAGTGGGGCGGGTGAAAAACTGTTTTTT
TRBJ2-7,TRBV3-1/TRBV3-2,NA,TRBD2,CASSPGLAPHEQYF,TGTGCCAGCAGCCCGGGACTAGCCCCCCACGAGCAGTACTTC
TRBJ2-3,TRBV19,once,NA,CASSMGTHDSTDTQYF,TGTGCCAGTAGTATGGGGACACATGATAGCACAGATACGCAGTATTTT
TRBJ1-5,TRBV10-3,NA,NA,CAIGTSNQPQHF,TGTGCCATCGGGACAAGCAATCAGCCCCAGCATTTT
TRBJ1-2,TRBV15,NA,TRBD1,CATSPGQGASMYGYTF,TGTGCCACCAGTCCGGGACAGGGGGCCTCTATGTATGGCTACACCTTC
TRBJ1-4,TRBV7-9,NA,NA,CASSQLGQTNEKLFF,TGTGCCAGCAGCCAACTAGGACAGACTAATGAAAAACTGTTTTTT
TRBJ1-5,TRBV5-5,few,NA,CASSSAGHGQPQHF,TGTGCCAGCAGCTCCGCAGGGCATGGTCAGCCCCAGCATTTT
TRBJ1-6,TRBV3-1/TRBV3-2,NA,TRBD1,CASSQGMTGSSYNSPLHF,TGTGCCAGCAGCCAGGGTATGACAGGGAGCTCCTATAATTCACCCCTCCACTTT
TRBJ2-7,TRBV10-3,NA,NA,CAISGAGASYEQYF,TGTGCCATCAGTGGTGCAGGGGCATCCTACGAGCAGTACTTC
TRBJ2-5,TRBV4-1,NA,TRBD1,CASSQRDRGPETQYF,TGCGCCAGCAGCCAACGGGACAGGGGGCCAGAGACCCAGTACTTC
TRBJ2-7,TRBV29-1,NA,TRBD2,CSVGRGGINEQYF,TGCAGCGTTGGGCGGGGGGGCATCAACGAGCAGTACTTC
TRBJ2-1,TRBV11-2,NA,NA,CASSPPPEEPYNEQFF,TGTGCCAGCAGCCCACCACCTGAGGAGCCCTACAATGAGCAGTTCTTC
TRBJ1-4,TRBV2,NA,TRBD1,CASTIPGTELFF,TGTGCCAGCACCATACCCGGGACAGAACTGTTTTTT
TRBJ2-1,TRBV2,NA,TRBD2,CASSGTSGGRRSSYNEQFF,TGTGCCAGCAGCGGGACTAGCGGGGGCAGAAGAAGCTCCTACAATGAGCAGTTCTTC
TRBJ2-3,TRBV6-2/TRBV6-3,NA,TRBD1,CASSGQGLVEDTQYF,TGTGCCAGCAGTGGACAGGGGCTGGTCGAAGATACGCAGTATTTT
TRBJ1-1,TRBV6-5,NA,NA,CASSYHRDRNTEAFF,TGTGCCAGCAGTTACCATCGTGACAGGAACACTGAAGCTTTCTTT
TRBJ2-7,TRBV11-1,NA,NA,CASSPYAGFHEQYF,TGTGCCAGCAGCCCATACGCAGGGTTTCACGAGCAGTACTTC
TRBJ1-4,TRBV2,once,NA,CATRGEFNEKLFF,TGTGCCACCCGGGGAGAGTTTAATGAAAAACTGTTTTTT
TRBJ1-3,TRBV6-5,few,NA,CASGEKPSGNTIYF,TGTGCCAGCGGAGAGAAGCCCTCTGGAAACACCATATATTTT
TRBJ1-2,TRBV2,NA,TRBD1,CASSGLRDRASKGYTF,TGTGCCAGCAGTGGACTCCGGGACAGGGCGTCGAAAGGCTACACCTTC
TRBJ1-5,TRBV7-2,few,NA,CASSLVQGNQPQHF,TGTGCCAGCAGCTTAGTGCAGGGCAATCAGCCCCAGCATTTT
TRBJ1-2,TRBV20-1,NA,NA,CSASPTNYGYTF,TGCAGTGCTAGTCCTACTAACTATGGCTACACCTTC
TRBJ1-2,TRBV6-1,NA,NA,CASSGAPSLALYGYTF,TGTGCCAGCAGTGGGGCCCCAAGCCTGGCCCTCTATGGCTACACCTTC
TRBJ1-1,TRBV6-5,NA,TRBD1,CASRDRGRWNTEAFF,TGTGCCAGCAGGGACAGGGGGCGTTGGAACACTGAAGCTTTCTTT